This is a list of T cell receptor beta chains from one sample in a study of Ad26.COV2.S vaccination and SARS-CoV-2 variants. Sequenced by immunoSEQ multiplex PCR; TCRdb stores in-frame clones only, minus some. Altogether hundreds of thousands of clones are present, around 82% being singletons, with the ten largest covering around 7.3%. Sequencing used peripheral blood, obtained in a trial of Ad26.COV2.S vaccine versus placebo. Every receptor here comes from a person between 18 and 60 years old who received the Ad26.COV2.S COVID-19 vaccine or a placebo. The CDR3 runs from the conserved cysteine through the conserved F or W. A D gene is named only where the DNA matches it firmly. Size is stated for part of the rows, as once, few or many counts, or as a class when the clone is expanded.

abundance	v_gene	d_gene	j_gene	CDR3nt	CDR3aa
-	TRBV4-3	-	TRBJ2-7	TGCGCCAGCAGCCAAGGGACATCCCCACTCTACGAGCAGTACTTC	CASSQGTSPLYEQYF
-	TRBV5-1	-	TRBJ2-2	TGCGCCAGCAGCTTTCTAGATCGTCACACCGGGGAGCTGTTTTTT	CASSFLDRHTGELFF
once	TRBV30	-	TRBJ1-2	TGTGCCTGGAGTGTAGGGTCGGATGGCTACACCTTC	CAWSVGSDGYTF
-	TRBV12-3/TRBV12-4	-	TRBJ1-2	TGTGCCAGCAGTTTAAGACGGTTCTATGGCTACACCTTC	CASSLRRFYGYTF
once	TRBV19	-	TRBJ1-4	TGTGCCAGTAGTTTCTTGGGGGAAAAACTGTTTTTT	CASSFLGEKLFF
few	TRBV5-1	-	TRBJ2-3	TGCGCCAGCAGCTTGGGCATTCGTTACACAGATACGCAGTATTTT	CASSLGIRYTDTQYF
few	TRBV6-2/TRBV6-3	-	TRBJ1-5	TGTGCCAGCAGTTACTGGGGGAACAATCAGCCCCAGCATTTT	CASSYWGNNQPQHF
-	TRBV7-3	TRBD1	TRBJ2-1	TGTGCCAGCAGCTTAAGTCCAGGGGGCAATGAGCAGTTCTTC	CASSLSPGGNEQFF
-	TRBV5-1	-	TRBJ2-5	TGCGCCAGCAGCTTGAGGGGGACCCCTCAAGAGACCCAGTACTTC	CASSLRGTPQETQYF
-	TRBV6-5	TRBD1	TRBJ2-2	TGTGCCAGCAGACCGGGACAGGGGATGGACGGGGAGCTGTTTTTT	CASRPGQGMDGELFF
-	TRBV5-8	TRBD2	TRBJ2-2	TGTGCCAGCAGCTTCCGGCCGGGACTAGCTCGAGGAACCGGGGAGCTGTTTTTT	CASSFRPGLARGTGELFF
-	TRBV7-9	-	TRBJ1-1	TGTGCCAGCAGCTTATCAGGGAGAGGTGGAGCTTTCTTT	CASSLSGRGGAFF
-	TRBV6-2/TRBV6-3	-	TRBJ2-7	TGTGCCAGCAGTTACTCGAGCGGCAGCTACGAGCAGTACTTC	CASSYSSGSYEQYF
-	TRBV4-1	-	TRBJ2-7	TGCGCCAGCAGCCAAGTCCGGGGTGGCGCCTACGAGCAGTACTTC	CASSQVRGGAYEQYF
-	TRBV2	TRBD2	TRBJ2-3	TGTGCCAGCAGGGTAGCGGGAGTTACAGATACGCAGTATTTT	CASRVAGVTDTQYF
once	TRBV5-6	TRBD1	TRBJ1-2	TGTGCCAGCAGCGGACAGGGGGCTTATGGCTACACCTTC	CASSGQGAYGYTF
-	TRBV5-1	-	TRBJ2-2	TGCGCCAGCAGCTTGGGAACCGCGGAGACCGGGGAGCTGTTTTTT	CASSLGTAETGELFF
-	TRBV5-4	TRBD1	TRBJ2-3	TGTGCCAGCAGCTTGCAGGGGGCAGATACGCAGTATTTT	CASSLQGADTQYF
-	TRBV28	-	TRBJ1-5	TGTGCCAGCAGCCCTAATGGACGGGGACGTCAGCCCCAGCATTTT	CASSPNGRGRQPQHF
-	TRBV5-1	-	TRBJ1-1	TGCGCCAGCAGCTTGTCCGGCAGAAACACTGAAGCTTTCTTT	CASSLSGRNTEAFF
-	TRBV5-8	TRBD2	TRBJ2-5	TGTGCCAGCAGCTTGGCAGCGGGGGGAGAGACCCAGTACTTC	CASSLAAGGETQYF
-	TRBV12-3/TRBV12-4	-	TRBJ1-2	TGTGCCAGCAGCTCCCTCCGTCGGGGCTACACCTTC	CASSSLRRGYTF
once	TRBV6-5	TRBD1	TRBJ1-6	TGTGCCAGCAGTCCCCGGACAGGGGGAAATTCACCCCTCCACTTT	CASSPRTGGNSPLHF
-	TRBV6-2/TRBV6-3	TRBD2	TRBJ2-2	TGTGCCAGCAGTTACCCGGGGGGACCCGGAGTTGGAACCGGGGAGCTGTTTTTT	CASSYPGGPGVGTGELFF
-	TRBV6-6	-	TRBJ2-7	TGTGCCAGCAGTTACCTTACCCGAGAAAGCGAGCAGTACTTC	CASSYLTRESEQYF